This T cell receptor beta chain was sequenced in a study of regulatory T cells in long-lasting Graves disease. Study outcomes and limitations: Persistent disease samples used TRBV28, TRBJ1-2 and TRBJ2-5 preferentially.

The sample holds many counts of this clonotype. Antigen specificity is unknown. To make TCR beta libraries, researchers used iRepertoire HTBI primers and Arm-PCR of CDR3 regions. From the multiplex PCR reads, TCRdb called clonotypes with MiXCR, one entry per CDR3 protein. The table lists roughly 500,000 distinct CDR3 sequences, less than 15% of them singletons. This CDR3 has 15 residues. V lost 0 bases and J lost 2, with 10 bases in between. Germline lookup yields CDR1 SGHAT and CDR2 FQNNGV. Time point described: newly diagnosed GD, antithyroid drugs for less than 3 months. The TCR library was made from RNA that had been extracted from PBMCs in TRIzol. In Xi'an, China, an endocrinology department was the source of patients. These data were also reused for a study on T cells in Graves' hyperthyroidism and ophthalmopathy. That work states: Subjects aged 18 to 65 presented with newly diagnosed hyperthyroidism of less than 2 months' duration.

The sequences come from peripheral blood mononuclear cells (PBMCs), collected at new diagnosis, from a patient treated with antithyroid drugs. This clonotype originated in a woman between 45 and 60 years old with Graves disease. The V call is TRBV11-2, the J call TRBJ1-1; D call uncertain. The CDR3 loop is CASSLDGPANTEAFF. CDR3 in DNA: TGTGCCAGCAGCTTAGATGGACCGGCTAACACTGAAGCTTTCTTT.